A selection of T cell receptor beta chains follows, all from one sample in a study of shared clonotypes between healthy human individuals. The protocol was immunoSEQ multiplex PCR, while the TCRdb copy is restricted to in-frame clones and leaves out a portion. This sample has 2 million to 3 million clones; 80% to 95% occur once, and the top ten carry more than 0.35%. The sample consisted of naive CD4+ T cells from PBMCs. These receptors were collected from a man between 18 and 35 years old in good health. Some clones in this sample may be carry-over from other donors' samples. CDR3s include the opening cysteine and the closing phenylalanine or tryptophan. A D gene is named only where the DNA matches it firmly. Expanded clones get a size class; other rows say once, few or many, or leave the size out.

D: .; V: TRBV9; size: few; J: TRBJ2-3; CDR3: CASSVEGVASRTDTQYF; DNA: TGTGCCAGCAGCGTAGAGGGTGTGGCTAGCCGCACAGATACGCAGTATTTT
D: .; V: TRBV5-4; size: .; J: TRBJ2-7; CDR3: CASSLDGGPSYEQYF; DNA: TGTGCCAGCAGCTTGGACGGGGGCCCTTCTTACGAGCAGTACTTC
D: .; V: TRBV28; size: .; J: TRBJ2-3; CDR3: CASRKRGEGADTQYF; DNA: TGTGCCAGCAGGAAAAGGGGGGAAGGGGCAGATACGCAGTATTTT
D: .; V: TRBV28; size: .; J: TRBJ2-2; CDR3: CASSFGRNTGELFF; DNA: TGTGCCAGCAGTTTCGGCCGGAACACCGGGGAGCTGTTTTTT
D: .; V: TRBV2; size: .; J: TRBJ1-3; CDR3: CASSEGQGTIHTIYF; DNA: TGTGCCAGCAGTGAAGGCCAGGGGACTATACACACCATATATTTT
D: .; V: TRBV19; size: once; J: TRBJ1-2; CDR3: CASSISGTLNYGYTF; DNA: TGTGCCAGTAGTATATCGGGCACACTAAACTATGGCTACACCTTC
D: .; V: TRBV9; size: .; J: TRBJ2-7; CDR3: CASSVGPGRGDLHYEQYF; DNA: TGTGCCAGCAGCGTAGGCCCGGGCAGGGGGGACCTCCACTACGAGCAGTACTTC
D: TRBD2; V: TRBV30; size: .; J: TRBJ2-5; CDR3: CAWSVLSGRGVETQYF; DNA: TGTGCCTGGAGTGTACTAAGCGGGAGGGGCGTGGAGACCCAGTACTTC
D: TRBD2; V: TRBV7-3; size: .; J: TRBJ2-3; CDR3: CASSLTRTSGSEDTQYF; DNA: TGTGCCAGCAGCTTGACGAGGACTAGCGGGAGCGAGGATACGCAGTATTTT
D: .; V: TRBV2; size: .; J: TRBJ2-6; CDR3: CASSPFRSGANVLTF; DNA: TGTGCCAGCAGCCCCTTCCGCTCTGGGGCCAACGTCCTGACTTTC
D: TRBD2; V: TRBV2; size: .; J: TRBJ2-1; CDR3: CASTTSGRDEQFF; DNA: TGTGCCAGCACTACTAGCGGGAGGGATGAGCAGTTCTTC
D: .; V: TRBV27; size: once; J: TRBJ1-1; CDR3: CASSLRRGSNTEAFF; DNA: TGTGCCAGCAGTTTACGTCGGGGTTCGAACACTGAAGCTTTCTTT
D: .; V: TRBV5-4; size: .; J: TRBJ2-2; CDR3: CASSLSRPYTGELFF; DNA: TGTGCCAGCAGCTTGAGCCGGCCGTACACCGGGGAGCTGTTTTTT
D: .; V: TRBV11-2; size: .; J: TRBJ2-1; CDR3: CASSLAGLYNEQFF; DNA: TGTGCCAGCAGCTTAGCTGGACTGTACAATGAGCAGTTCTTC
D: .; V: TRBV2; size: .; J: TRBJ2-1; CDR3: CASSVLAAYNEQFF; DNA: TGTGCCAGCAGTGTCTTAGCAGCGTACAATGAGCAGTTCTTC
D: .; V: TRBV29-1; size: .; J: TRBJ1-1; CDR3: CSVDRHVNTEAFF; DNA: TGCAGCGTTGATAGACACGTGAACACTGAAGCTTTCTTT
D: .; V: TRBV30; size: .; J: TRBJ2-1; CDR3: CAWEQGNQPHEQFF; DNA: TGTGCCTGGGAACAGGGTAATCAGCCCCATGAGCAGTTCTTC
D: .; V: TRBV15; size: .; J: TRBJ1-2; CDR3: CATSSRVREHGYTF; DNA: TGTGCCACCAGCAGTAGGGTCCGGGAGCATGGCTACACCTTC
D: TRBD1; V: TRBV4-3; size: .; J: TRBJ2-4; CDR3: CASSQLARGFGKNIQYF; DNA: TGCGCCAGCAGCCAACTTGCCAGGGGGTTCGGCAAAAACATTCAGTACTTC
D: TRBD1; V: TRBV18; size: .; J: TRBJ1-1; CDR3: CASSPPGTGTGNMNTEAFF; DNA: TGTGCCAGCTCACCACCGGGTACCGGGACAGGGAACATGAACACTGAAGCTTTCTTT
D: .; V: TRBV28; size: .; J: TRBJ2-7; CDR3: CASRLNYEQYF; DNA: TGTGCCAGCAGACTAAACTACGAGCAGTACTTC
D: .; V: TRBV5-5; size: .; J: TRBJ1-2; CDR3: CASSWSAEYGYTF; DNA: TGTGCCAGCAGCTGGTCGGCTGAGTATGGCTACACCTTC
D: .; V: TRBV7-9; size: .; J: TRBJ2-2; CDR3: CASSLGNTGELFF; DNA: TGTGCCAGCAGCTTAGGGAACACCGGGGAGCTGTTTTTT
D: .; V: TRBV28; size: .; J: TRBJ2-3; CDR3: CASTPHGTSTDTQYF; DNA: TGTGCCAGCACCCCGCATGGAACTAGCACAGATACGCAGTATTTT
D: .; V: TRBV4-1; size: .; J: TRBJ2-3; CDR3: CASSQVRSGSTDTQYF; DNA: TGCGCCAGCAGCCAGGTTAGGAGTGGCAGCACAGATACGCAGTATTTT
D: TRBD1; V: TRBV7-2; size: .; J: TRBJ2-1; CDR3: CASSPLPGQGSYNEQFF; DNA: TGTGCCAGCAGCCCCCTTCCGGGACAGGGGAGTTACAATGAGCAGTTCTTC
D: TRBD2; V: TRBV7-3; size: .; J: TRBJ2-3; CDR3: CASSSSAPGLAGRDTQYF; DNA: TGTGCCAGCAGCTCCTCCGCACCGGGACTAGCGGGCCGGGATACGCAGTATTTT
D: .; V: TRBV5-4; size: .; J: TRBJ2-1; CDR3: CASSPTGGAYNEQFF; DNA: TGTGCCAGCAGTCCTACGGGGGGCGCATACAATGAGCAGTTCTTC
D: .; V: TRBV6-5; size: .; J: TRBJ1-1; CDR3: CASTMGLNTEAFF; DNA: TGTGCCAGCACCATGGGTCTGAACACTGAAGCTTTCTTT
D: TRBD2; V: TRBV5-1; size: .; J: TRBJ2-7; CDR3: CASSFGGAVYEQYF; DNA: TGCGCCAGCAGCTTCGGGGGGGCAGTCTACGAGCAGTACTTC
D: .; V: TRBV7-9; size: .; J: TRBJ1-1; CDR3: CASSLALGNTEAFF; DNA: TGTGCCAGCAGCTTAGCGCTGGGGAACACTGAAGCTTTCTTT
D: TRBD1; V: TRBV4-1; size: .; J: TRBJ2-7; CDR3: CASSPGQGRFYEQYF; DNA: TGCGCCAGCAGCCCCGGACAGGGACGTTTCTACGAGCAGTACTTC
D: .; V: TRBV18; size: .; J: TRBJ2-7; CDR3: CASSGGASAYEQYF; DNA: TGTGCCAGCTCAGGGGGAGCTAGCGCGTACGAGCAGTACTTC
D: .; V: TRBV6-5; size: once; J: TRBJ1-4; CDR3: CASSYSARGEKLFF; DNA: TGTGCCAGCAGTTACTCAGCGAGAGGGGAAAAACTGTTTTTT
D: .; V: TRBV9; size: .; J: TRBJ2-2; CDR3: CASSILSGSGGELFF; DNA: TGTGCCAGCAGTATACTCTCAGGGTCTGGCGGGGAGCTGTTTTTT
D: TRBD2; V: TRBV7-9; size: .; J: TRBJ2-2; CDR3: CASSRVAGGAIGELFF; DNA: TGTGCCAGCAGCCGGGTAGCGGGAGGAGCTATCGGGGAGCTGTTTTTT
D: .; V: TRBV7-7; size: .; J: TRBJ2-3; CDR3: CASSLTPPPSTDTQYF; DNA: TGTGCCAGCAGCCTTACCCCCCCGCCTAGCACAGATACGCAGTATTTT
D: .; V: TRBV7-9; size: .; J: TRBJ2-1; CDR3: CASSLSGAVFNEQFF; DNA: TGTGCCAGCAGCTTATCGGGAGCGGTTTTCAATGAGCAGTTCTTC
D: TRBD2; V: TRBV18; size: .; J: TRBJ2-5; CDR3: CASSPIRTSGKETQYF; DNA: TGTGCCAGCTCACCGATCAGGACTAGCGGTAAAGAGACCCAGTACTTC
D: TRBD2; V: TRBV7-9; size: .; J: TRBJ2-7; CDR3: CASTDRTSSYEQYF; DNA: TGTGCCAGCACCGACCGGACTAGCTCCTACGAGCAGTACTTC
D: .; V: TRBV9; size: .; J: TRBJ1-2; CDR3: CASSEGTEGYGYTF; DNA: TGTGCCAGCAGCGAGGGGACGGAAGGCTATGGCTACACCTTC
D: TRBD2; V: TRBV4-3; size: .; J: TRBJ2-7; CDR3: CASSQEPSGRREQYF; DNA: TGCGCCAGCAGCCAAGAGCCTAGCGGGAGGAGGGAGCAGTACTTC
D: .; V: TRBV4-3; size: .; J: TRBJ2-7; CDR3: CASSQDSLVGPQKRPYEQYF; DNA: TGCGCCAGCAGCCAAGATTCCCTAGTAGGGCCCCAAAAACGCCCCTACGAGCAGTACTTC
D: TRBD1; V: TRBV5-1; size: .; J: TRBJ1-2; CDR3: CASSLFFWTGDGYGYTF; DNA: TGCGCCAGCAGCTTGTTTTTTTGGACAGGGGACGGCTATGGCTACACCTTC
D: TRBD1; V: TRBV5-1; size: .; J: TRBJ1-1; CDR3: CASSLGQGPGSVEAFF; DNA: TGCGCCAGCAGCTTGGGACAGGGGCCCGGGTCGGTTGAAGCTTTCTTT
D: TRBD2; V: TRBV2; size: .; J: TRBJ2-1; CDR3: CASRDGTSLEQFF; DNA: TGTGCCAGCAGGGACGGGACTAGCCTTGAGCAGTTCTTC
D: TRBD2; V: TRBV9; size: once; J: TRBJ2-7; CDR3: CASSRGSNSGRNFSYEQYF; DNA: TGTGCCAGCAGCCGGGGGTCCAATAGCGGGAGGAATTTCTCCTACGAGCAGTACTTC
D: .; V: TRBV5-4; size: .; J: TRBJ2-2; CDR3: CASSNPGAVVGELFF; DNA: TGTGCCAGCAGCAACCCGGGGGCCGTGGTCGGGGAGCTGTTTTTT
D: .; V: TRBV5-1; size: .; J: TRBJ1-3; CDR3: CASSLSLRGYGNTIYF; DNA: TGCGCCAGCAGCTTGTCCCTAAGGGGGTATGGAAACACCATATATTTT
D: .; V: TRBV19; size: .; J: TRBJ1-2; CDR3: CASSIGQRLRPNYGYTF; DNA: TGTGCCAGTAGTATAGGGCAGCGCTTAAGACCTAACTATGGCTACACCTTC
D: TRBD1; V: TRBV5-4; size: .; J: TRBJ2-7; CDR3: CASSLHRGYEQYF; DNA: TGTGCCAGCAGCTTACACAGGGGCTACGAGCAGTACTTC
D: TRBD1; V: TRBV28; size: .; J: TRBJ1-1; CDR3: CATITGATEAFF; DNA: TGTGCCACCATAACAGGGGCCACTGAAGCTTTCTTT
D: .; V: TRBV28; size: .; J: TRBJ1-4; CDR3: CASSLTGDHEKLFF; DNA: TGTGCCAGCAGTTTAACCGGGGATCACGAAAAACTGTTTTTT
D: .; V: TRBV6-6; size: .; J: TRBJ1-3; CDR3: CASRGTGNTIYF; DNA: TGTGCCAGCAGGGGGACTGGAAACACCATATATTTT
D: .; V: TRBV18; size: once; J: TRBJ2-7; CDR3: CASSPPSGGGSYEQYF; DNA: TGTGCCAGCTCACCCCCTTCTGGGGGAGGATCCTACGAGCAGTACTTC
D: TRBD2; V: TRBV9; size: .; J: TRBJ2-1; CDR3: CASTAASGRSWLFF; DNA: TGTGCCAGCACAGCGGCTAGCGGGAGGTCCTGGCTGTTCTTC
D: .; V: TRBV5-1; size: .; J: TRBJ2-2; CDR3: CASSLGGRLNTGELFF; DNA: TGCGCCAGCAGCTTGGGGGGCAGATTGAACACCGGGGAGCTGTTTTTT
D: TRBD2; V: TRBV7-7; size: .; J: TRBJ2-2; CDR3: CASSMGLPGGELFF; DNA: TGTGCCAGCAGCATGGGACTACCCGGCGGGGAGCTGTTTTTT